Presented here are 10 T cell receptor beta chains from one specimen sequenced in a study of monozygotic twins with inflammatory bowel disease (dated by TCRdb to about 2019). The library came from 5' RACE. Sequencing took place on an Illumina HiSeq 2500. Through TCRdb reprocessing, the reads give one entry per CDR3 protein sequence; DNA is omitted. The sample table on file contains a few hundred thousand distinct CDR3 sequences. 2.6% of the sample belongs to the ten largest clones. Sequenced input: blood. The receptors were gathered from a human donor with ulcerative colitis or Crohn's disease, or a healthy co-twin of an affected twin (not recorded which).

The chain employs TRBV4-3 and TRBJ1-2. The CDR3 is 14 amino acids. The germline CDR1 and CDR2 sequences are LGHNA and YSLEER. The CDR3 spells CASSHLDGLDGYTF.

The V and J genes are TRBV4-2 and TRBJ1-1. CDR1 is LGHNA and CDR2 is YNFKEQ in the germline V gene. There are 16 residues in the CDR3. The CDR3 reads CASSQDLAAARTEAFF.

V gene TRBV6-5 combines with J gene TRBJ2-7; with no DNA, the TCRdb D assignment of TRBD2 cannot be verified. Germline V gene data show CDR1 as MNHEY and CDR2 as SVGAGI. This CDR3 region has 13 residues. The CDR3 sequence is CASRLQVAGEQYF.

The V call is TRBV10-3, the J call TRBJ2-5; TCRdb gives TRBD1 as the D gene, but with no DNA this cannot be confirmed. Germline V gene lookup returns CDR1 ENHRY and CDR2 SYGVKD. This CDR3 contains 15 residues. The CDR3 spells CAIRNGGTREETQYF.

The chain combines TRBV7-9 with TRBJ1-6; as DNA is missing, the TRBD1 call by TCRdb cannot be tested. CDR1 is SEHNR and CDR2 is FQNEAQ in the germline V gene (reference sequence). The CDR3 is made up of 12 amino acids. This CDR3 is CASSLGGGPLHF. Full variable domain (missing parts from reference TRBV7-9 and TRBJ1-6): DTGVSQNPRHKITKRGQNVTFRCDPISEHNRLYWYRQTLGQGPEFLTYFQNEAQLEKSRLLSDRFSAERPKGSFSTLEIQRTEQGDSAMYLCASSLGGGPLHFGNGTRLTVT.

V usage is TRBV24-1 and J usage is TRBJ2-3; TCRdb names TRBD1, which stays unverified in the absence of DNA. Germline loops: CDR1 KGHDR, CDR2 SFDVKD. The CDR3 contains 14 residues. The CDR3 sequence is CATSGQGHTDTQYF.

The chain carries TRBV6-1 and TRBJ2-2; TCRdb indicates TRBD1, and absent DNA this call remains unverified. Germline V gene data show CDR1 as MNHNS and CDR2 as SASEGT. The CDR3 sequence is 14 residues long. CDR3 sequence reads: CASSWDRGAGELFF.

V and J are TRBV7-6 and TRBJ2-7; TCRdb picks TRBD1, but there is no DNA to check that call. Looked up from germline, CDR1 is SGHVS and CDR2 is FNYEAQ. The CDR3 spans 15 residues. The CDR3 is CASSLNGQVSYEQYF.

This chain connects TRBV19 to TRBJ1-2; the TCRdb D gene call, TRBD1, has no DNA to confirm it. The CDR3 is 15 amino acids. Germline V gene sequence: CDR1 LNHDA, CDR2 SQIVND (reference sequence). The CDR3 loop is CASSIVGTQMPGYTF.

The genes are TRBV7-3 and TRBJ2-4. CDR1 and CDR2 (germline): SGHTA, FQGTGA. There are 16 residues in the CDR3. The CDR3 sequence: CASSLTPGIAKNIQYF.